A single TCR beta chain is shown here with its context. This record comes from a study of T cell changes during pregnancy in multiple sclerosis. TCRdb's table, derived via immunoSEQ multiplex PCR, lists solely in-frame clones and lacks some. Among fewer than 50,000 clones, more than 75% were seen once, and the ten largest hold around 0.7%. Trimming left V 2 bases short and J 5 bases short, with 13 bases between. This CDR3 has 14 residues. Germline CDR1 and CDR2: SNHLY and FYNNEI. The input for sequencing was CD4+ T cells from peripheral blood mononuclear cells, taken in the second trimester of pregnancy. The chain employs TRBV2 and TRBJ2-7, with D possibly being TRBD2 (5 bases). This sequence originates from a female donor in good health, enrolled as a control in a pregnancy study. The DNA of the CDR3 is TGTGCCAGCAGTGAAACTAGTCTGATCCACGAGCAGTACTTC. Residues: CASSETSLIHEQYF.